Following are 23 T cell receptor beta chains from one sample sequenced in a study of T cell changes during pregnancy in multiple sclerosis. Profiling relied on immunoSEQ multiplex PCR, and the TCRdb table lists in-frame clones only, not all of them. The sample contains about 43,000 clones, approximately 90% of which appear only once. The sample comprised PBMCs (not recorded whether the cells were cultured). Receptor source: a female donor with multiple sclerosis, enrolled in a pregnancy study.

This chain joins TRBV7-9 and TRBJ2-1; D gene ambiguous. CDR3 size: 13 residues. V lost 10 bases and J lost 0, with 10 bases in between. Germline V CDR1 and CDR2: SEHNR, FQNEAQ (reference sequence). CDR3 nucleotide sequence: TGTGCCATCCTGGCGGTCTCCTACAATGAGCAGTTCTTC. Its protein product is CAILAVSYNEQFF. Full variable domain (outside the CDR3, taken from reference TRBV7-9 and TRBJ2-1): DTGVSQNPRHKITKRGQNVTFRCDPISEHNRLYWYRQTLGQGPEFLTYFQNEAQLEKSRLLSDRFSAERPKGSFSTLEIQRTEQGDSAMYLCAILAVSYNEQFFGPGTRLTVL.

This chain uses TRBV6-5 with TRBJ2-7; D is uncertain. The CDR3 consists of 11 residues. Trimming took off 8 bases at V and 9 bases at J, with 14 bases between the two ends. Germline assignment: CDR1 MNHEY and CDR2 SVGAGI. The CDR3 DNA reads TGTGCCAGCCGCACCAGAGCAGGGCAGTACTTC. As protein: CASRTRAGQYF.

J is TRBJ2-3 and V is TRBV12-5, with 10 bases that match TRBD2. Germline trimming cut 7 bases from V and 6 bases from J; bases unmatched to any gene: 13. The length of the CDR3 is 16 residues. Germline-derived CDR1 and CDR2 are LGHNT and FRNRAP. The CDR3 sequence: CASAPQLAGPLDTQYF. The CDR3 DNA is TGTGCTAGTGCCCCCCAACTAGCGGGGCCCCTGGATACGCAGTATTTT.

The chain has TRBV6-1 and TRBJ2-2; 8 bases are a match to TRBD1. The CDR3 totals 15 residues. Germline values: CDR1 MNHNS, CDR2 SASEGT. Trimming took 8 bases from V and 5 from J; bases not matched to a gene: 10. CDR3 bases: TGTGCCAGCGACCAGGGGGCAGATAAGACCGGGGAGCTGTTTTTT. Protein: CASDQGADKTGELFF.

The chain couples TRBV19 to TRBJ2-7, with D possibly matching TRBD1 (5 bases). CDR1 and CDR2 from the germline V gene are LNHDA and SQIVND (reference sequence). This CDR3 region has 11 residues. V was clipped by 11 bases and J by 5 bases, with 13 bases between them. The CDR3 protein is CARYGAHEQYF. The CDR3 DNA is TGTGCCCGCTATGGGGCTCACGAGCAGTACTTC.

About this clone: One junction end does not reproduce the germline sequence, and a read error may be involved. This rearrangement joins TRBV7-7 to TRBJ1-5, with TRBD1 matching 8 bases. The CDR3 runs to 13 residues. The germline CDR1 and CDR2 sequences are SSHAT and FNYEAQ (reference sequence). The CDR3 coding sequence is TGTGCTAGCAGCTTGGACAGGGATCAGCCCCAGCATTTT. Translating it yields CASSLDRDQPQHF.

This chain links TRBV18 with TRBJ1-4; D perhaps matches TRBD1 (6 bases). The CDR3 loop spans 17 amino acids. V lost 0 bases and J 8 bases, leaving 19 bases between the germline ends. Germline CDR1 KGHSH, CDR2 LQKENI. The CDR3 region is CASSPPSTGTRGEKLFF. Here the CDR3 DNA reads TGTGCCAGCTCACCACCGTCAACCGGGACAAGGGGAGAAAAACTGTTTTTT. The variable domain in full, with the rest retrieved from reference TRBV18 and TRBJ1-4, is NAGVMQNPRHLVRRRGQEARLRCSPMKGHSHVYWYRQLPEEGLKFMVYLQKENIIDESGMPKERFSAEFPKEGPSILRIQQVVRGDSAAYFCASSPPSTGTRGEKLFFGSGTQLSVL.

This sequence joins TRBV11-3 and TRBJ2-5; weak D call: TRBD1 (5 bases). Germline assignment: CDR1 SGHNT and CDR2 YENEEA. This CDR3 spans 15 amino acids. The V end lost 5 bases, the J end lost 5 bases, and 18 bases lay between the germline ends. CDR3 in amino acids: CASSQWMGPSETQYF. The CDR3 nucleotides are TGTGCCAGCAGCCAGTGGATGGGGCCCAGCGAGACCCAGTACTTC. Together with reference TRBV11-3 and TRBJ2-5, the CDR3 gives the full variable domain: EAGVVQSPRYKIIEKKQPVAFWCNPISGHNTLYWYLQNLGQGPELLIRYENEEAVDDSQLPKDRFSAERLKGVDSTLKIQPAELGDSAVYLCASSQWMGPSETQYFGPGTRLLVL.

The chain couples TRBV7-7 to TRBJ1-4; D ambiguous. V was clipped by 6 bases and J by 3 bases, with 14 bases between them. This CDR3 spans 15 amino acids. Germline V gene lookup returns CDR1 SSHAT and CDR2 FNYEAQ (reference sequence). CDR3 amino acids: CASSRPGSANEKLFF. CDR3 in DNA: TGTGCCAGCAGTCGACCTGGGTCTGCTAATGAAAAACTGTTTTTT. Full variable domain (missing parts from reference TRBV7-7 and TRBJ1-4): GAGVSQSPRYKVTKRGQDVTLRCDPISSHATLYWYQQALGQGPEFLTYFNYEAQPDKSGLPSDRFSAERPEGSISTLTIQRTEQRDSAMYRCASSRPGSANEKLFFGSGTQLSVL.

A single count supports this clone. This sequence joins TRBV5-4 and TRBJ2-2, with 7 bases that match TRBD2. Trimming cost V 4 bases and J 6 bases; bases outside gene matches: 6. Germline V gene sequence: CDR1 SGHNT, CDR2 YYREEE (reference sequence). There are 14 residues in the CDR3. In DNA form, the CDR3 reads TGTGCCAGCAGCACCGGTGGGAGGGCCGGGGAGCTGTTTTTT. Amino acids: CASSTGGRAGELFF.

The chain is built from TRBV30 and TRBJ2-7; 15 positions match TRBD2. Germline V gene sequence: CDR1 GTSNPN, CDR2 SVGIG (reference sequence). The J segment lost 5 bases and the V segment lost 2 bases, leaving 13 bases of the junction unmatched. The CDR3 extends over 18 amino acids. The CDR3 region has the DNA TGTGCCTGGAGTTTTCGGGGACTAGCGGGAGGTAGGGTACACGAGCAGTACTTC. Translated: CAWSFRGLAGGRVHEQYF. The entire variable domain, with the rest obtained from reference TRBV30 and TRBJ2-7, is as follows: SQTIHQWPATLVQPVGSPLSLECTVEGTSNPNLYWYRQAAGRGLQLLFYSVGIGQISSEVPQNLSASRPQDRQFILSSKKLLLSDSGFYLCAWSFRGLAGGRVHEQYFGPGTRLTVT.

The V and J genes are TRBV5-1 and TRBJ2-3, with 10 bases identical to TRBD2. V shed 4 bases, J shed 1 base, and the junction held 3 bases outside the gene matches. CDR1 and CDR2 from the germline V gene are SGHRS and YFSETQ. The CDR3 covers 15 residues. The CDR3 DNA is TGCGCCAGCAGCCCAAGCGGGAGGGGCACAGATACGCAGTATTTT. Amino acids: CASSPSGRGTDTQYF.

The chain uses TRBV5-4 and TRBJ1-4; 10 bases agree with TRBD1. There are 14 residues in the CDR3. The V segment lost 3 bases and the J segment 7 bases; nucleotides outside the gene matches: 3. Germline CDR1 SGHNT, CDR2 YYREEE (reference sequence). DNA of the CDR3: TGTGCCAGCAGCTCCGGGACAGGGGTTGAAAAACTGTTTTTT. The encoded protein is CASSSGTGVEKLFF.

V and J are TRBV19 and TRBJ2-2; D gene uncertain. Germline V gene data show CDR1 as LNHDA and CDR2 as SQIVND (reference sequence). The ends were cut back, 4 bases at V and 6 bases at J, with 6 bases in the middle. CDR3 length: 12 residues. The CDR3 nucleotides are TGTGCCAGTAGTAATGGGGCCGGGGAGCTGTTTTTT. Amino acid sequence: CASSNGAGELFF.

The V call is TRBV28, the J call TRBJ2-7; D is unresolved. The CDR3 length is 14 residues. V dropped 1 base and J dropped 2 bases, with 9 bases sitting between them. Germline CDR1 and CDR2: MDHEN and SYDVKM. The CDR3 here is CASSLLGIPYEQYF. DNA of the CDR3: TGTGCCAGCAGTTTATTGGGTATCCCCTACGAGCAGTACTTC.

The chain has TRBV9 and TRBJ2-1; the D is unclear. The V end lost 0 bases, the J end lost 6 bases, and 13 bases lay between the germline ends. Germline V gives CDR1 SGDLS, CDR2 YYNGEE. The CDR3 is 15 amino acids. This CDR3 is CASSVVSLHGNEQFF. In nucleotides, the CDR3 is TGTGCCAGCAGCGTAGTGTCCCTACACGGCAATGAGCAGTTCTTC.

The chain uses TRBV6-6 and TRBJ2-7; perhaps TRBD1 as D (6 bases). The germline V gene encodes CDR1 MNHNY and CDR2 SVGAGI (reference sequence). This CDR3 comprises 11 residues. V lost 7 bases and J lost 6, with 10 bases in between. The CDR3 region has the DNA TGTGCCAGCATGGCAGGGGCCGAGCAGTACTTC. Its protein is CASMAGAEQYF.

The J gene is TRBJ2-1, the V gene TRBV9; 8 nucleotides align to TRBD2. CDR3 size: 15 residues. CDR1 is SGDLS, CDR2 YYNGEE, per germline. V shed 5 bases, J shed 0 bases, and the junction held 4 bases outside the gene matches. This chain's CDR3 is CASRESGSSYNEQFF. For the CDR3, the DNA is TGTGCCAGCAGAGAGAGCGGGAGCTCCTACAATGAGCAGTTCTTC.

The chain employs TRBV5-1 and TRBJ2-1, with 9 nucleotides matching TRBD1. CDR3 size: 16 residues. CDR1 and CDR2 from the germline V gene are SGHRS and YFSETQ. With 0 bases clipped from V and 8 bases from J, the junction kept 9 bases outside the gene matches. CDR3 nucleotide sequence: TGCGCCAGCAGCTTGGGGCTGGACAGGGGAGGGGATGAGCAGTTCTTC. It encodes CASSLGLDRGGDEQFF. Complete variable domain (other parts from reference TRBV5-1 and TRBJ2-1): KAGVTQTPRYLIKTRGQQVTLSCSPISGHRSVSWYQQTPGQGLQFLFEYFSETQRNKGNFPGRFSGRQFSNSRSEMNVSTLELGDSALYLCASSLGLDRGGDEQFFGPGTRLTVL.

This chain joins TRBV6-1 and TRBJ1-5; perhaps TRBD1 as D (6 bases). This CDR3 spans 14 amino acids. Deletions cut 6 bases from V and 6 bases from J, with 15 bases between. CDR1 is MNHNS and CDR2 is SASEGT in the germline V gene. The CDR3 DNA reads as TGTGCCAGCAGAGAAACAGGGTCGGGTCAGCCCCAGCATTTT. Translated, it gives CASRETGSGQPQHF.

The chain employs TRBV5-1 and TRBJ1-2; D is perhaps TRBD1 (6 bases). Trimming took off 5 bases at V and 0 bases at J, with 14 bases between the two ends. Germline V gives CDR1 SGHRS, CDR2 YFSETQ. This CDR3 has 15 amino acids. The CDR3 DNA sequence: TGCGCCAGCAGAGCCACTGGACAGACTAACTATGGCTACACCTTC. Protein sequence: CASRATGQTNYGYTF.

This chain joins TRBV6-1 and TRBJ2-5; D not certain. V shed 2 bases and J shed 6 bases, with 7 bases lying between them. This CDR3 has 12 amino acids. The germline V gene encodes CDR1 MNHNS and CDR2 SASEGT. CDR3 nucleotide sequence: TGTGCCAGCAGTGAAATAAGAAAGACCCAGTACTTC. Protein product: CASSEIRKTQYF.

The chain employs TRBV5-1 and TRBJ2-7, with TRBD1 matching 7 bases. The V and J ends lost 4 bases and 0 bases, in that order; junction bases with no gene match: 7. CDR1 and CDR2 (germline): SGHRS, YFSETQ. There are 15 residues in the CDR3. CDR3 sequence reads: CASSMRTGNSYEQYF. In DNA, the CDR3 is TGCGCCAGCAGCATGCGGACAGGCAACTCCTACGAGCAGTACTTC.